This T cell receptor beta chain was recorded in a study of cytomegalovirus exposure and HLA in healthy donors. The study, taken as a whole, reports: Researchers reported from a later analysis that most CMV-associated TCR beta chains appeared HLA-restricted.

A word on this clone: As yet, its antigen is unknown.

Use of 60 Vbeta and 13 Jbeta primers characterized the PCR. Sequencing was performed with immunoSEQ multiplex PCR; in TCRdb, only in-frame clones are kept and a portion is missing. The sample has 110,000 to 150,000 clones; under 80% are singletons. The origin of this receptor is a male donor in good health and CMV-seronegative. Sample: PBMCs.

CDR3 protein: CATSRDQGGAFF. CDR3 nucleotide sequence: TGTGCCACCAGCAGAGATCAGGGGGGTGCTTTCTTT. This chain uses TRBV15 with TRBJ1-1, with TRBD1 matching over 7 bases. Trimming took 0 bases from V and 11 from J; bases not matched to a gene: 3. The CDR3 sequence is 12 residues long. Germline CDR1 reads LNHNV; CDR2 reads YYDKDF (reference sequence).